A selection of T cell receptor beta chains follows, all from one sample in a study of identical twins. One entry per CDR3 protein results from TCRdb running MiXCR on the 5' RACE reads. The sample carries 1.5 million to 2 million distinct CDR3 sequences, about 32% recorded once. Specimen: cord blood. All receptors come from a newborn girl in good health. Both conserved end residues are part of each CDR3. The D gene is left open where the match is weak. Size is stated for part of the rows, as once, few or many counts, or as a class when the clone is expanded.

J gene: TRBJ2-2; clone size: once; V gene: TRBV6-5; D gene: .; CDR3 DNA: TGTGCCAGCAGTTACGAGGGGGGCATCACCGGGGAGCTGTTTTTT; CDR3 protein: CASSYEGGITGELFF
J gene: TRBJ2-7; clone size: few; V gene: TRBV6-1; D gene: .; CDR3 DNA: TGTGCCAGCAGTGAAGCAGTAGGCGGCCACTCCTACGAGCAGTACTTC; CDR3 protein: CASSEAVGGHSYEQYF
J gene: TRBJ1-5; clone size: few; V gene: TRBV10-3; D gene: .; CDR3 DNA: TGTGCCATCAGTGAGAGTATGGTAAGGAGCAATCAGCCCCAGCATTTT; CDR3 protein: CAISESMVRSNQPQHF
J gene: TRBJ2-1; clone size: .; V gene: TRBV3-1; D gene: TRBD2; CDR3 DNA: TGTGCCAGCGTACTAGCGGGGGGAAACAGTGAGCAGTTCTTC; CDR3 protein: CASVLAGGNSEQFF
J gene: TRBJ2-1; clone size: .; V gene: TRBV24-1; D gene: TRBD2; CDR3 DNA: TGTGCCACCAGTGGTGGGCGGGAGAAGCTCTACAATGGGCAGTTCTTC; CDR3 protein: CATSGGREKLYNGQFF
J gene: TRBJ1-6; clone size: .; V gene: TRBV10-3; D gene: .; CDR3 DNA: TGTGCCATCAGTGAAGCCTTGAGCTCCTATAATTCACCCCTCCACTTT; CDR3 protein: CAISEALSSYNSPLHF
J gene: TRBJ1-1; clone size: few; V gene: TRBV12-3/TRBV12-4; D gene: .; CDR3 DNA: TGTGCCAGCAGTTTTGGGGGGAAGGGGAACACTGAAGCTTTCTTT; CDR3 protein: CASSFGGKGNTEAFF
J gene: TRBJ1-1; clone size: few; V gene: TRBV5-1; D gene: .; CDR3 DNA: TGCGCCAGCAGCCCCTCGTCGTTCCTAGGGGACACTGAAGCTTTCTTT; CDR3 protein: CASSPSSFLGDTEAFF
J gene: TRBJ2-1; clone size: many; V gene: TRBV20-1; D gene: .; CDR3 DNA: TGCAGTGCTAGAGATCACGAGCGGCACTACAATGAGCAGTTCTTC; CDR3 protein: CSARDHERHYNEQFF
J gene: TRBJ2-1; clone size: many; V gene: TRBV5-1; D gene: .; CDR3 DNA: TGCGCCAGCAGCTTGGATTCAGGGCCCAATGAGCAGTTCTTC; CDR3 protein: CASSLDSGPNEQFF
J gene: TRBJ2-7; clone size: once; V gene: TRBV20-1; D gene: .; CDR3 DNA: TGCAGTGCTAGAACCGTAGCGGACTCCTTCAATGAGCAGTACTTC; CDR3 protein: CSARTVADSFNEQYF
J gene: TRBJ1-2; clone size: once; V gene: TRBV3-1; D gene: .; CDR3 DNA: TGTGCCAGCAGCCGGAGTATTGGTGTGGGGTATGGCTACACCTTC; CDR3 protein: CASSRSIGVGYGYTF
J gene: TRBJ1-2; clone size: few; V gene: TRBV20-1; D gene: .; CDR3 DNA: TGCAGTGCTAGAGATGTGGGACCAAATGGGGGCAACTATGGCTACACCTTC; CDR3 protein: CSARDVGPNGGNYGYTF
J gene: TRBJ2-1; clone size: many; V gene: TRBV25-1; D gene: .; CDR3 DNA: TGTGCCAGCAGTGTAACTTCGGGGACGGTCCAGTTCTTC; CDR3 protein: CASSVTSGTVQFF
J gene: TRBJ1-2; clone size: many; V gene: TRBV6-1; D gene: .; CDR3 DNA: TGTGCCAGCAGGGAACGACGTGGCTACACCTTC; CDR3 protein: CASRERRGYTF
J gene: TRBJ1-2; clone size: .; V gene: TRBV18; D gene: .; CDR3 DNA: TGTGCCAGCTCACCGATCCGACGAGTCCCCTCAGACAACTATGGCTACACCTTC; CDR3 protein: CASSPIRRVPSDNYGYTF
J gene: TRBJ2-7; clone size: .; V gene: TRBV20-1; D gene: .; CDR3 DNA: TGCAGTGCTAGAGTGATCATCGGGGGAGAGTCCTACGAGCAGTACTTC; CDR3 protein: CSARVIIGGESYEQYF
J gene: TRBJ2-3; clone size: .; V gene: TRBV27; D gene: TRBD2; CDR3 DNA: TGTGCCAGCAGTTCGACTAGCGGGGGCGCCATCACAGATACGCAGTATTTT; CDR3 protein: CASSSTSGGAITDTQYF
J gene: TRBJ2-1; clone size: .; V gene: TRBV4-2; D gene: .; CDR3 DNA: TGTGCCAGCAGCCAAGATATGTGGACACGGGGATGGGAGCAGTTCTTC; CDR3 protein: CASSQDMWTRGWEQFF
J gene: TRBJ2-7; clone size: .; V gene: TRBV5-1; D gene: TRBD2; CDR3 DNA: TGCGCCAGCAGTCTAGCGGGAGTGATCTACAATGAGCAGTACTTC; CDR3 protein: CASSLAGVIYNEQYF
J gene: TRBJ1-4; clone size: .; V gene: TRBV4-1; D gene: .; CDR3 DNA: TGCGCCAGCAGCCAGCCTAAGGAGACTAATGAAAAACTGTTTTTT; CDR3 protein: CASSQPKETNEKLFF
J gene: TRBJ1-1; clone size: few; V gene: TRBV28; D gene: .; CDR3 DNA: TGTGCCAGCAGTATGGTGCTACGGAACACTGAAGCTTTCTTT; CDR3 protein: CASSMVLRNTEAFF
J gene: TRBJ2-7; clone size: many; V gene: TRBV20-1; D gene: .; CDR3 DNA: TGCAGTGCTAGAGACCCCCTTACCTACGAGCAGTACTTC; CDR3 protein: CSARDPLTYEQYF